This T cell receptor (beta chain) was found in a study of T cells after posttransplantation cyclophosphamide. Cyclophosphamide on days +3 and +4 followed busulfan-fludarabine conditioning and a marrow graft. Findings and caveats of the study: Donor CD8+ memory clones often dominated recipient blood repertoires at later times. TRB overlap between skin or GI tissue T cells and blood was limited. Recipient CMV seropositivity and CMV reactivation strongly tracked TRB clonality.

Libraries were prepared by immunoSEQ multiplex PCR; TCRdb keeps only in-frame clonotypes and omits some of them. The data hold 6,700 or so clones, with approximately 82% observed a single time. A word on this clone: The target antigen is unknown.

This CDR3 comprises 14 residues. Germline CDR1 reads MDHEN; CDR2 reads SYDVKM. Unmatched junction bases numbered 8, after V lost 3 bases and J lost 7 bases. The TCR originated in a female patient aged 50 to 65 who received an allogeneic stem cell transplant from a related donor, was CMV-positive, and had no GVHD. Some T cells may be transferred from the graft donor. The chain combines TRBV28 with TRBJ1-1, with 7 bases identical to TRBD1. The source was CD8+ T cells sorted from PBMCs, collected about 1,500 days after allogeneic stem cell transplant with posttransplant cyclophosphamide. Here the CDR3 reads CASSFWQGGGEAFF. In DNA, the CDR3 is TGTGCCAGCAGTTTTTGGCAGGGGGGAGGTGAAGCTTTCTTT.